A single sample gave rise to the 4 T cell receptor beta chains below, sequenced in a study of cytomegalovirus exposure and HLA in healthy donors. Both 60 Vbeta primers and 13 Jbeta primers went into the PCR. The data were produced by immunoSEQ multiplex PCR, yet TCRdb's version contains in-frame clones alone and is incomplete. The table lists approximately 190,000 clones, roughly four fifths of them singletons. Sequencing was done on a sample of PBMCs. Receptors originate from a woman aged 18-29 years in good health and CMV-seronegative.

The rearrangement links TRBV18 to TRBJ2-5; the match to TRBD2 covers 12 bases. Germline lookup yields CDR1 KGHSH and CDR2 LQKENI. The CDR3 has 17 residues. J lost 5 bases, V lost 3 bases, and 10 bases had no gene match. CDR3 bases: TGTGCCAGCTCACCGTGGACTAGCGGGGTGTCATCGGAGACCCAGTACTTC. As protein: CASSPWTSGVSSETQYF.

The CDR3 nucleotides are TGTGCCAGCAGCCTCGGACAGCAGGGAACTACCGGGGAGCTGTTTTTT. The encoded protein is CASSLGQQGTTGELFF. The gene calls are TRBV7-6 and TRBJ2-2; TRBD1 might be the D (6 bases). This CDR3 comprises 16 residues. CDR1 is SGHVS and CDR2 is FNYEAQ in the germline V gene. V lost 5 bases, J lost 5 bases, and 18 bases lay in between.

The CDR3 region has the DNA TGTGCCAGTAGTATCGCGGTAGTCCAGCCCCAGCATTTT. Encoded protein: CASSIAVVQPQHF. The genes are TRBV19 and TRBJ1-5, with D hard to call. Trimming removed 3 bases at V and 7 bases at J, with 10 bases between. Looked up from germline, CDR1 is LNHDA and CDR2 is SQIVND (reference sequence). CDR3 length: 13 residues.

The V and J genes are TRBV7-3 and TRBJ2-1; 10 bases match TRBD2. With V trimmed by 5 bases and J by 3 bases, 4 bases remained unmatched. Per the germline V gene, CDR1 is SGHTA and CDR2 is FQGTGA. The CDR3 is made up of 15 amino acids. CDR3: CASSLLAGDYNEQFF. The CDR3 DNA sequence: TGTGCCAGCAGCCTCCTAGCGGGGGACTACAATGAGCAGTTCTTC.